The entry below gives a single TCR beta chain sequence along with its context. This record belongs to a study of OX40 agonist ivuxolimab in advanced cancers. Looking at the study overall: With a range of roughly 23 to 79, age averaged about 58 years, and approximately 83% were male. Partial responses were achieved by three patients, of whom one had hepatocellular carcinoma and two had cutaneous melanoma.

TCRdb's table, derived via immunoSEQ multiplex PCR, lists solely in-frame clones and lacks some. The repertoire holds roughly 72,000 clones, around 94% seen once, with around 16% in the top ten. The CDR3 is made up of 15 amino acids. CDR1 is SGHNT and CDR2 is YYREEE in the germline V gene (reference sequence). With V trimmed by 4 bases and J by 5 bases, 11 bases remained unmatched. Here the sequenced sample was CD4+ or CD8+ T cells sorted from blood, taken in a trial of the OX40 agonist ivuxolimab. The receptor comes from an adult with an advanced solid tumor such as melanoma, head and neck, liver or kidney cancer. V gene TRBV5-4 combines with J gene TRBJ2-5; 7 bases line up with TRBD1. CDR3 sequence (DNA): TGTGCCAGCAGCATCGCAGGGGGAAGTAGGGAGACCCAGTACTTC. The encoded protein is CASSIAGGSRETQYF.